Listed here are 29 T cell receptor beta chains from one sample, sequenced in a study of stem cell transplantation in POMP-related autoinflammatory disease. Measured with immunoSEQ multiplex PCR; TCRdb has only the in-frame clones, and not every one. Seen here are 33,000 or so clones, around nine tenths observed once, and the top ten hold under 0.75%. The sequencing here drew on CD4+ T cells from PBMCs, taken before stem cell transplantation. The receptors come from a human donor with POMP-related autoinflammation and immune dysregulation (PRAID).

This chain connects TRBV2 to TRBJ2-3, with D unclear. CDR3 length: 12 amino acids. Germline-derived CDR1 and CDR2 are SNHLY and FYNNEI. Trimming removed 4 bases at V and 5 bases at J, with 7 bases between. As DNA, the CDR3 is TGTGCCAGCAGTGTAGGGCTAGATACGCAGTATTTT. It encodes CASSVGLDTQYF. Complete variable domain (other parts from reference TRBV2 and TRBJ2-3): EPEVTQTPSHQVTQMGQEVILRCVPISNHLYFYWYRQILGQKVEFLVSFYNNEISEKSEIFDDQFSVERPDGSNFTLKIRSTKLEDSAMYFCASSVGLDTQYFGPGTRLTVL.

CDR3 DNA: TGTGCCAGCAGTGATGCGGGCTCCTACAATGAGCAGTTCTTC. It codes for CASSDAGSYNEQFF. The rearrangement links TRBV2 to TRBJ2-1; tentative D call: TRBD2 (5 bases). Trimming shortened V by 3 bases and J by 0 bases, and 6 bases separated the two germline ends. Per germline, CDR1 SNHLY and CDR2 FYNNEI. The length of the CDR3 is 14 residues.

V is TRBV5-1 and J is TRBJ2-2; D uncertain. Germline V CDR1 and CDR2: SGHRS, YFSETQ. The CDR3 is 15 residues long. V was shortened by 0 bases and J by 1 base, with 7 bases between the two germline ends. CDR3 protein: CASSLATGNTGELFF. CDR3 sequence (DNA): TGCGCCAGCAGCTTGGCAACGGGGAACACCGGGGAGCTGTTTTTT. Full variable domain (rest looked up from reference TRBV5-1 and TRBJ2-2): KAGVTQTPRYLIKTRGQQVTLSCSPISGHRSVSWYQQTPGQGLQFLFEYFSETQRNKGNFPGRFSGRQFSNSRSEMNVSTLELGDSALYLCASSLATGNTGELFFGEGSRLTVL.

This rearrangement joins TRBV7-6 to TRBJ2-5, with D hard to call. The germline V gene encodes CDR1 SGHVS and CDR2 FNYEAQ. The CDR3 is 13 amino acids. Trimming took off 5 bases at V and 5 bases at J, with 12 bases between the two ends. This CDR3 reads CASSPSRRETQYF. The CDR3 bases are TGTGCCAGCAGCCCGTCCCGTCGGGAGACCCAGTACTTC.

This chain links TRBV27 with TRBJ1-4; TRBD1 is a possible D gene (5 bases). Germline CDR1 reads MNHEY; CDR2 reads SMNVEV (reference sequence). Deletions cut 2 bases from V and 5 bases from J, with 12 bases between. This CDR3 spans 15 amino acids. The CDR3 reads CASSLRPGRNEKLFF. CDR3 in DNA: TGTGCCAGCAGTTTACGGCCAGGGAGAAATGAAAAACTGTTTTTT.

The gene calls are TRBV19 and TRBJ2-7; 10 bases line up with TRBD1. Germline values: CDR1 LNHDA, CDR2 SQIVND (reference sequence). This CDR3 region has 14 residues. V was pared by 3 bases and J by 4 bases, with 3 bases of the junction left unmatched. CDR3 amino acids: CASSIGDRGYEQYF. CDR3 bases: TGTGCCAGTAGTATCGGGGACAGGGGATACGAGCAGTACTTC.

This chain connects TRBV7-9 to TRBJ2-5, with TRBD2 as a possible D gene (5 bases). The CDR3 totals 17 residues. V gave up 1 base and J gave up 0 bases, with 15 bases separating them. Germline CDR1 and CDR2: SEHNR and FQNEAQ (reference sequence). The CDR3 nucleotides are TGTGCCAGCAGCTTAGAGGTGTTTTGGCGGGACCAAGAGACCCAGTACTTC. This encodes CASSLEVFWRDQETQYF. Looking up the rest from reference TRBV7-9 and TRBJ2-5 gives the full variable domain: DTGVSQNPRHKITKRGQNVTFRCDPISEHNRLYWYRQTLGQGPEFLTYFQNEAQLEKSRLLSDRFSAERPKGSFSTLEIQRTEQGDSAMYLCASSLEVFWRDQETQYFGPGTRLLVL.

V gene TRBV11-2 combines with J gene TRBJ2-3, with a weak D call TRBD2 (6 bases). Germline values: CDR1 SGHAT, CDR2 FQNNGV. V gave up 2 bases and J gave up 2 bases, with 11 bases separating them. This CDR3 has 15 amino acids. The CDR3 here is CASSLSGTLTDTQYF. The DNA of the CDR3 is TGTGCCAGCAGCTTATCCGGGACTCTCACAGATACGCAGTATTTT.

The rearrangement links TRBV15 to TRBJ2-6; D call uncertain. Per the germline V gene, CDR1 is LNHNV and CDR2 is YYDKDF (reference sequence). The CDR3 is 20 residues long. Deletions cut 1 base from V and 0 bases from J, with 19 bases between. The CDR3 reads CATSRAAWAEYYSGANVLTF. The CDR3 DNA is TGTGCCACCAGCAGAGCTGCCTGGGCAGAATACTACTCTGGGGCCAACGTCCTGACTTTC.

This clone appeared a few times. The chain carries TRBV9 and TRBJ1-2; D not resolved. V gave up 0 bases and J gave up 5 bases, with 14 bases separating them. Looked up from germline, CDR1 is SGDLS and CDR2 is YYNGEE. The CDR3 spans 15 residues. CDR3 loop: CASSVAGRGRYGYTF. Here the CDR3 DNA reads TGTGCCAGCAGCGTAGCGGGCCGGGGTCGGTATGGCTACACCTTC.

The V and J genes are TRBV5-1 and TRBJ1-1; no firm D call. The germline V and J ends were trimmed by 0 bases and 1 base, with 4 bases remaining between them. This CDR3 contains 13 residues. Germline values: CDR1 SGHRS, CDR2 YFSETQ. In nucleotides, the CDR3 is TGCGCCAGCAGCTTGGAACCGAACACTGAAGCTTTCTTT. This translates into CASSLEPNTEAFF.

The rearrangement joins TRBV18 to TRBJ1-1; no reliable D call. This CDR3 is 14 amino acids long. The germline gives CDR1 KGHSH, CDR2 LQKENI. V lost 0 bases and J 1 base, leaving 6 bases between the germline ends. CDR3 protein: CASSPPNENTEAFF. The CDR3 nucleotides are TGTGCCAGCTCACCACCGAACGAGAACACTGAAGCTTTCTTT. The full variable domain, completed using reference TRBV18 and TRBJ1-1, is NAGVMQNPRHLVRRRGQEARLRCSPMKGHSHVYWYRQLPEEGLKFMVYLQKENIIDESGMPKERFSAEFPKEGPSILRIQQVVRGDSAAYFCASSPPNENTEAFFGQGTRLTVV.

This clone has just one count. The V gene is TRBV11-2, the J gene TRBJ2-4; 7 bases are a match to TRBD1. Germline lookup yields CDR1 SGHAT and CDR2 FQNNGV. The CDR3 spans 16 residues. The trim removed 5 bases at V and 1 base at J, leaving 8 bases unmatched. The CDR3 DNA is TGTGCCAGCAGCCGACAGGGAGATACGGCCAAAAACATTCAGTACTTC. It translates to CASSRQGDTAKNIQYF.

The chain combines TRBV19 with TRBJ1-5, with D tentatively TRBD1 (5 bases). V was trimmed by 5 bases and J by 6 bases, leaving 8 bases between them. The germline V gene encodes CDR1 LNHDA and CDR2 SQIVND (reference sequence). CDR3 length equals 12 residues. The CDR3 sequence is CASSVRVQPQHF. The CDR3 DNA is TGTGCCAGTAGTGTCAGGGTTCAGCCCCAGCATTTT.

The genes are TRBV4-1 and TRBJ2-7, with D hard to call. The germline V and J ends were trimmed by 0 bases and 4 bases, with 13 bases remaining between them. The CDR3 spans 15 residues. Germline values: CDR1 MGHRA, CDR2 YSYEKL. The CDR3 coding sequence is TGCGCCAGCAGCCAAGAGCCATATCCGACTTACGAGCAGTACTTC. Its translation is CASSQEPYPTYEQYF.

This chain uses TRBV11-2 with TRBJ1-1, with 8 positions matching TRBD1. CDR1 and CDR2 from the germline V gene are SGHAT and FQNNGV. This CDR3 region has 18 residues. J was trimmed by 4 bases and V by 1 base; bases with no gene match: 14. The CDR3 loop is CASSLVGGTGTVGTEAFF. DNA for the CDR3: TGTGCCAGCAGCTTAGTCGGGGGGACAGGAACGGTGGGCACTGAAGCTTTCTTT.

The genes are TRBV18 and TRBJ2-4, with D tentatively TRBD1 or TRBD2 (5 bases each). Germline CDR1 reads KGHSH; CDR2 reads LQKENI. V was cut by 2 bases and J by 7 bases, with 12 bases left in between. The CDR3 consists of 14 residues. The CDR3 here is CASSPIDRGNIQYF. CDR3 nucleotide sequence: TGTGCCAGCTCACCAATCGATCGGGGCAACATTCAGTACTTC. Based on the CDR3 plus reference TRBV18 and TRBJ2-4, the full variable domain is NAGVMQNPRHLVRRRGQEARLRCSPMKGHSHVYWYRQLPEEGLKFMVYLQKENIIDESGMPKERFSAEFPKEGPSILRIQQVVRGDSAAYFCASSPIDRGNIQYFGAGTRLSVL.

This chain links TRBV2 with TRBJ2-3; no clear D. V was pared by 3 bases and J by 4 bases, with 14 bases between. The CDR3 spans 15 residues. From germline, CDR1 is SNHLY and CDR2 FYNNEI. CDR3 DNA: TGTGCCAGCAGTGATATAGCAACTCAGCCAGATACGCAGTATTTT. Translating it yields CASSDIATQPDTQYF.

This clone was detected once. J is TRBJ1-1 and V is TRBV30; perhaps TRBD1 as D (5 bases). This CDR3 is 14 amino acids long. Trimming shortened V by 2 bases and J by 2 bases, and 12 bases separated the two germline ends. From germline, CDR1 is GTSNPN and CDR2 SVGIG (reference sequence). This CDR3 reads CAWSSGTGNTEAFF. CDR3 DNA: TGTGCCTGGAGTTCAGGGACCGGTAACACTGAAGCTTTCTTT.

The CDR3 protein is CATSRDLGGTGNTIYF. The CDR3 bases are TGTGCCACCAGCAGAGATCTAGGGGGAACAGGAAACACCATATATTTT. This sequence joins TRBV15 and TRBJ1-3; TRBD1 might be the D (6 bases). Germline V CDR1 and CDR2: LNHNV, YYDKDF (reference sequence). There are 16 residues in the CDR3. Trimming stripped 0 bases from V and 4 bases from J, with 13 bases between.

The chain is built from TRBV4-1 and TRBJ1-4; 10 bases fit TRBD1. The V gene end was trimmed by 0 bases and the J gene end by 8 bases; junction bases not matched to a gene: 6. CDR3 length: 16 amino acids. Germline V lookup: CDR1 MGHRA, CDR2 YSYEKL. The CDR3: CASSQDGDRGGEKLFF. The CDR3 bases are TGCGCCAGCAGCCAAGATGGGGACAGGGGAGGAGAAAAACTGTTTTTT.

The sample holds a few counts of this clone. This CDR3 reads CSVGQGDGQPQHF. For the CDR3, the DNA is TGCAGCGTCGGACAGGGTGACGGTCAGCCCCAGCATTTT. This chain uses TRBV29-1 with TRBJ1-5, with TRBD1 identical over 8 bases. The V and J ends lost 6 bases and 6 bases, in that order; junction bases with no gene match: 7. This CDR3 spans 13 amino acids. Germline V gene sequence: CDR1 SQVTM, CDR2 ANQGSEA.

The chain joins TRBV4-1 to TRBJ2-4; D ambiguous. This CDR3 has 13 residues. Germline CDR1 MGHRA, CDR2 YSYEKL. Deletions cut 0 bases from V and 9 bases from J, with 9 bases between. As DNA, the CDR3 is TGCGCCAGCAGCCAAGAGAAGCTACCCATTCAGTACTTC. Protein sequence: CASSQEKLPIQYF.

The chain links TRBV6-1 to TRBJ1-5, with D tentatively TRBD1 (6 bases). The CDR3 has 16 amino acids. Germline-derived CDR1 and CDR2 are MNHNS and SASEGT. V was cut by 1 base and J by 2 bases, with 12 bases left in between. CDR3 DNA: TGTGCCAGCAGTGAAGTTCCCAGGGGAGGCAATCAGCCCCAGCATTTT. It is translated as CASSEVPRGGNQPQHF.

The rearrangement uses TRBV6-6 and TRBJ2-1; 10 nucleotides agree with TRBD2. After removal of 6 bases from V and 6 bases from J, the junction contained 5 bases not matched to a gene. Germline CDR1 MNHNY, CDR2 SVGAGI (reference sequence). This CDR3 comprises 14 residues. The CDR3 nucleotides read TGTGCCAGCAGCAGGACTAGCGGAACCAATGAGCAGTTCTTC. The encoded protein is CASSRTSGTNEQFF.

The chain carries TRBV10-1 and TRBJ2-1, with 11 nucleotides matching TRBD2. With V trimmed by 0 bases and J by 15 bases, 4 bases remained unmatched. Germline-derived CDR1 and CDR2 are WNHNN and SYGVQD (reference sequence). The length of the CDR3 is 13 residues. The CDR3 DNA reads TGCGCCAGCAGTGAGTCGACTAGCGGGACTCCGTTCTTC. Amino acid sequence: CASSESTSGTPFF.

The rearrangement uses TRBV7-6 and TRBJ2-5, with 7 nucleotides matching TRBD2. The CDR3 totals 15 residues. V gave up 0 bases and J gave up 1 base; unmatched junction bases: 2. Germline CDR1 is SGHVS and CDR2 is FNYEAQ. CDR3 sequence: CASSLAGGFQETQYF. The DNA of the CDR3 is TGTGCCAGCAGCTTAGCGGGAGGGTTCCAAGAGACCCAGTACTTC. The full variable domain, with the rest looked up from reference TRBV7-6 and TRBJ2-5, is GAGVSQSPRYKVTKRGQDVALRCDPISGHVSLYWYRQALGQGPEFLTYFNYEAQQDKSGLPNDRFSAERPEGSISTLTIQRTEQRDSAMYRCASSLAGGFQETQYFGPGTRLLVL.

This chain connects TRBV5-6 to TRBJ2-1; no firm D call. From germline, CDR1 is SGHDT and CDR2 YYEEEE. V dropped 4 bases and J dropped 2 bases, with 1 base sitting between them. The CDR3 runs to 11 residues. The CDR3 DNA sequence: TGTGCCAGCAGCGCCTACAATGAGCAGTTCTTC. This gives the protein CASSAYNEQFF.

This clone was observed once. The rearrangement links TRBV7-8 to TRBJ2-1; D is uncertain. Trimming pared 2 bases from V and 7 bases from J, leaving 15 bases between. CDR3 length equals 15 residues. Germline loops: CDR1 SGHVS, CDR2 FQNEAQ. CDR3 sequence: CASSLWAIIGNEQFF. CDR3 bases: TGTGCCAGCAGCTTATGGGCTATCATAGGGAATGAGCAGTTCTTC.